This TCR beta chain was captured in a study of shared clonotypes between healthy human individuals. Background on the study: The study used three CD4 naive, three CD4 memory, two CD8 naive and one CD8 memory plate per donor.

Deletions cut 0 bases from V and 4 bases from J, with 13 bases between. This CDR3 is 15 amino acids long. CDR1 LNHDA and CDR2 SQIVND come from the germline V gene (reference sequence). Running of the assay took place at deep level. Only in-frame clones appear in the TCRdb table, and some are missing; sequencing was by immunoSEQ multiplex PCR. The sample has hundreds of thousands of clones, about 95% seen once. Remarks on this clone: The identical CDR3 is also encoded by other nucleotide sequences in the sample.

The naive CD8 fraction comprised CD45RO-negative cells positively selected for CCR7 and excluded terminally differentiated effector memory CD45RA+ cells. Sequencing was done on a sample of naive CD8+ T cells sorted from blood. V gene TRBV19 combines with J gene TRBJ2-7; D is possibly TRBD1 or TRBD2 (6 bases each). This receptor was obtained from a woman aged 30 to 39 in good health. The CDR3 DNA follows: TGTGCCAGTAGTATAGATCTAGGGGGAGGTTACGAGCAGTACTTC. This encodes CASSIDLGGGYEQYF.